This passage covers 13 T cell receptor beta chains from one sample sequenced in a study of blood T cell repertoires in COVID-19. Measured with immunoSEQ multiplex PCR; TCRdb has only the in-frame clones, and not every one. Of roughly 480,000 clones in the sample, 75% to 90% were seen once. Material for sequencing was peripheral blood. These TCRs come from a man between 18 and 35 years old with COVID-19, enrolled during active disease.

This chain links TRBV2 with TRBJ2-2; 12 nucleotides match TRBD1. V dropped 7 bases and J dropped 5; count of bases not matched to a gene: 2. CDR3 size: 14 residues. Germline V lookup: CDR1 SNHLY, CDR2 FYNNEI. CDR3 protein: CASKGQGATGELFF. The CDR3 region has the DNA TGTGCCAGCAAGGGACAGGGGGCGACCGGGGAGCTGTTTTTT.

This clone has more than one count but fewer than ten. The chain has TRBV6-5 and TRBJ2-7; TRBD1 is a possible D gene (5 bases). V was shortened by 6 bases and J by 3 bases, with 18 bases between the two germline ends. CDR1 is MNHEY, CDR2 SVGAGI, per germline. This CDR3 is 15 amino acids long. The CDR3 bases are TGTGCCAGCAGGAGCTCCCGAGGACATTTCTACGAGCAGTACTTC. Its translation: CASRSSRGHFYEQYF.

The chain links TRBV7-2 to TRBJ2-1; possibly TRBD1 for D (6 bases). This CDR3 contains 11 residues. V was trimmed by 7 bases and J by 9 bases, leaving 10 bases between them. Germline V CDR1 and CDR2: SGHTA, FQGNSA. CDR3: CASTRDTEQFF. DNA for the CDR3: TGTGCCAGCACTAGGGACACTGAGCAGTTCTTC. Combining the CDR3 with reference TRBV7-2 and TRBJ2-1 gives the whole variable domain GAGVSQSPSNKVTEKGKDVELRCDPISGHTALYWYRQSLGQGLEFLIYFQGNSAPDKSGLPSDRFSAERTGGSVSTLTIQRTQQEDSAVYLCASTRDTEQFFGPGTRLTVL.

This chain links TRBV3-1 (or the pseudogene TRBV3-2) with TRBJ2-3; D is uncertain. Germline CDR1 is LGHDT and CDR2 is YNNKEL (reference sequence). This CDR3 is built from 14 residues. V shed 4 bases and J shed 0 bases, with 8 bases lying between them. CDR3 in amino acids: CASSRAASTDTQYF. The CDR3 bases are TGTGCCAGCAGCCGGGCAGCTAGCACAGATACGCAGTATTTT.

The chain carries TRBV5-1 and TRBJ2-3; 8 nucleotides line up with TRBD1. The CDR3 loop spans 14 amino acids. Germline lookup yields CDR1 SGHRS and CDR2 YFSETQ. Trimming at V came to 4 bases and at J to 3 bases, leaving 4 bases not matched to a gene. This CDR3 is CASSPTGVTDTQYF. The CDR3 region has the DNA TGCGCCAGCAGCCCGACAGGGGTGACAGATACGCAGTATTTT.

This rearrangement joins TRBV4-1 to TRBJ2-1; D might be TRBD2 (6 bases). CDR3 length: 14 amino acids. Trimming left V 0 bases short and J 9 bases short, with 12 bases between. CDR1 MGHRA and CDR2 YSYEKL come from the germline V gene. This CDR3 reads CASSQESGRGEQFF. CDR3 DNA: TGCGCCAGCAGCCAAGAATCCGGGAGAGGTGAGCAGTTCTTC.

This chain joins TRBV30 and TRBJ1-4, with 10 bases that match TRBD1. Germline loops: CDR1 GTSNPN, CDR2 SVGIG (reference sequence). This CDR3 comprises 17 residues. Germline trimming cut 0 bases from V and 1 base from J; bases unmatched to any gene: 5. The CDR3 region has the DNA TGTGCCTGGAGTGTTAGACAGGGGGCGCGAACTAATGAAAAACTGTTTTTT. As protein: CAWSVRQGARTNEKLFF.

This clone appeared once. The CDR3 sequence: CASSYFGVSGNTIYF. CDR3 DNA sequence: TGTGCCAGCAGTTACTTCGGGGTCTCTGGAAACACCATATATTTT. The chain uses TRBV6-5 and TRBJ1-3, with D hard to call. The V gene's germline CDR1 is MNHEY and CDR2 SVGAGI. CDR3 length: 15 residues. The V and J ends lost 1 base and 0 bases respectively, with 7 bases between them.

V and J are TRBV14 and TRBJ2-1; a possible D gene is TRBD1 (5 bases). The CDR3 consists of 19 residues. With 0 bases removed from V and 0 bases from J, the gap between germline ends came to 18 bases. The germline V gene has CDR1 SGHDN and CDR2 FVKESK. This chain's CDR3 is CASSQDKGLRPSSYNEQFF. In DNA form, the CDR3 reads TGTGCCAGCAGCCAAGATAAGGGGCTGCGCCCGAGCTCCTACAATGAGCAGTTCTTC. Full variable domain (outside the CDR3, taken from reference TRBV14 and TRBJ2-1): EAGVTQFPSHSVIEKGQTVTLRCDPISGHDNLYWYRRVMGKEIKFLLHFVKESKQDESGMPNNRFLAERTGGTYSTLKVQPAELEDSGVYFCASSQDKGLRPSSYNEQFFGPGTRLTVL.

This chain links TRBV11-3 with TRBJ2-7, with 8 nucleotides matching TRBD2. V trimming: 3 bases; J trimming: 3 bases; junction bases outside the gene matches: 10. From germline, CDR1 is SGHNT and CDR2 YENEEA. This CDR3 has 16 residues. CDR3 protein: CASSLLSGTSRYEQYF. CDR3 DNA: TGTGCCAGCAGCTTGCTTAGCGGGACCTCCCGCTACGAGCAGTACTTC. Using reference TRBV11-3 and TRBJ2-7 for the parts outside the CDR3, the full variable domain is EAGVVQSPRYKIIEKKQPVAFWCNPISGHNTLYWYLQNLGQGPELLIRYENEEAVDDSQLPKDRFSAERLKGVDSTLKIQPAELGDSAVYLCASSLLSGTSRYEQYFGPGTRLTVT.

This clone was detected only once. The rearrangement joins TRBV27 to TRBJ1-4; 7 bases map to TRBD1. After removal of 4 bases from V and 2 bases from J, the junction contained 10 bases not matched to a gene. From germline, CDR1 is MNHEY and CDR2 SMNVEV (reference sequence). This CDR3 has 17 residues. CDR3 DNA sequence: TGTGCCAGCAGTTCTGGGGGACCGGACAGGACTAATGAAAAACTGTTTTTT. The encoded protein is CASSSGGPDRTNEKLFF.

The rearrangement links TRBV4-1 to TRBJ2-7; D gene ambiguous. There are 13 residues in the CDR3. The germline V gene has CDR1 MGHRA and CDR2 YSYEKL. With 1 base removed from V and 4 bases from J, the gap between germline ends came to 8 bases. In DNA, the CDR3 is TGCGCCAGCAGCCAAGGAATCCGGTACGAGCAGTACTTC. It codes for CASSQGIRYEQYF.

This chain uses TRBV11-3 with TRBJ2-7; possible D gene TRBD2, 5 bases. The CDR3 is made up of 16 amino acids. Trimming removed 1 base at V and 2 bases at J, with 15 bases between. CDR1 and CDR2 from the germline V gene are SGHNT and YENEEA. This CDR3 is CASSLGGREITYEQYF. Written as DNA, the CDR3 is TGTGCCAGCAGCTTAGGAGGTAGGGAGATAACCTACGAGCAGTACTTC. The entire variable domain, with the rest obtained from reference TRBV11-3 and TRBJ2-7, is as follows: EAGVVQSPRYKIIEKKQPVAFWCNPISGHNTLYWYLQNLGQGPELLIRYENEEAVDDSQLPKDRFSAERLKGVDSTLKIQPAELGDSAVYLCASSLGGREITYEQYFGPGTRLTVT.